The present entry profiles one TCR beta chain with its context. Its target is not known. Cells were stimulated with overlapping HIV-1 Gag 15-mer peptides. Responding CD4+ T cells were sorted by upregulation of both CD40 ligand and CD69. Donors had undetectable plasma HIV-1 RNA, under 50 copies/mL, for 4+ years. CD8-depleted PBMCs were stimulated more than 15 hours with anti-CD28/CD49d costimulation, CD40-blocking antibody and enfuvirtide. Sequencing used immunoSEQ version 4 in survey mode. Clones were sequenced by immunoSEQ multiplex PCR, and TCRdb holds only the in-frame ones, with some missing. The sample yields 10,000 or so clones, 82% seen once. This entry comes from a study of persistence of HIV-infected CD4 T cells. Looking at the study overall: Median time on suppressive ART was 7 to 9 years.

V was pared by 5 bases and J by 0 bases, with 11 bases between. The CDR3 consists of 15 residues. Germline CDR1 and CDR2: MRHNA and SNTAGT. The specimen was CD4+ T cells sorted from PBMCs after roughly 18-hour stimulation, collected from a patient who received antiretroviral therapy. This clonotype was obtained from an adult woman with HIV who was CMV-seropositive. The rearrangement joins TRBV6-4 to TRBJ1-5, with a weak D call TRBD1 (6 bases). For the CDR3, the DNA is TGTGCCAGCAGTAAGGACAGTTATAGCAATCAGCCCCAGCATTTT. Residues: CASSKDSYSNQPQHF.